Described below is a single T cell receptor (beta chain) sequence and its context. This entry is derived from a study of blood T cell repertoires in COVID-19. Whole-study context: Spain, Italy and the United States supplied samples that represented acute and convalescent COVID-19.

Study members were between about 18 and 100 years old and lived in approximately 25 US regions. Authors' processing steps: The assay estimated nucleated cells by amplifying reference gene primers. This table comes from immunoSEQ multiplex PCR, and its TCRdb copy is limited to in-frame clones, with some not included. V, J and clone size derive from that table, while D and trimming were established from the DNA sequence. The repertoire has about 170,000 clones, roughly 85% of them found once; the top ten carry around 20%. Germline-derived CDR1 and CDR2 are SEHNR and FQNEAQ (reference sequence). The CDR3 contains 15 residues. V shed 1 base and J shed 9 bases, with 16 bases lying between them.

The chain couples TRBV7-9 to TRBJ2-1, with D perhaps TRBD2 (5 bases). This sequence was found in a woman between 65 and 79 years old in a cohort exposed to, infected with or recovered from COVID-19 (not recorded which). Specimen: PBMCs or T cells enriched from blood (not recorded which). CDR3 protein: CASSLGSGIEGEQFF. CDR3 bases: TGTGCCAGCAGCTTAGGATCGGGGATTGAGGGTGAGCAGTTCTTC.